This TCR beta chain derives from a study of PD-L1 blockade in urothelial cancer. The overall study: Median T cell yield per blood sample was 140,000 to 150,000 cells.

What went into each PCR as a spike was synthetic TCR analog templates. Produced via immunoSEQ multiplex PCR; TCRdb's table is partial and in-frame only. This sample carries roughly 28,000 clones, around 80% of them seen once, and the ten largest clones take 2.5% to 3%. The CDR3 is 18 amino acids. V lost 4 bases to trimming and J lost 2 bases, with 21 bases between them. The germline gives CDR1 MDHEN, CDR2 SYDVKM. The time point is: peripheral blood 6 weeks after treatment start. This sequence originates from a man between 70 and 80 years old with urothelial cancer. The chain employs TRBV28 and TRBJ2-1, with D possibly TRBD2 on 6 matching bases. The material was PBMCs, obtained around atezolizumab (anti-PD-L1) treatment. CDR3 in DNA: TGTGCCAGCAGTTCCTATCCCTTGGCGGGACCTCCCTACAATGAGCAGTTCTTC. Translation: CASSSYPLAGPPYNEQFF.